This T cell receptor beta chain derives from a study of beta chain features in type 1 diabetes (dated by TCRdb to 2017 to 2018). Regarding the study in general: Patients and healthy donors did not differ in mean age, gender distribution, total cell number or subset yield. Across all samples, 107,917,701 sorted cells were examined, and cell number per subset correlated strongly with RNA yield. The study compared the TCRB repertoires of sorted circulating CD4+ T cell subsets in recently diagnosed type 1 diabetes patients with those in matched healthy donors. Whereas all 30 or so donors provided naive and central memory subsets, regulatory and stem cell-like memory subsets were isolated from just 8 patients and roughly 8 healthy donors. General findings and caveats noted by the study authors: The naive, central memory and regulatory TCRB repertoires appeared to resemble one another more closely among patients than among healthy donors. Because cDNA rather than genomic DNA was sequenced, highly expressing activated cells could have been over-represented, although no difference in activation and CD3 levels was found between groups. At VDJ recombination sites, type 1 diabetes patients had fewer insertions and more deleted nucleotides, which implies abnormalities in thymic rearrangement. PCR may preferentially amplify shorter templates, but because patient and control samples were amplified and corrected together, any resulting skew would affect both groups equally. In all four CD4+ subsets, TCRB CDR3 length was moderately but significantly shorter in type 1 diabetes patients. Because the HLA sub-analyses included only small numbers of individuals, any influence of HLA type on TCRB rearrangement was left unresolved.

As concerns this clone: What antigen it recognizes has not been identified. Base-call qualities are not available, and no considerably larger clone is one nucleotide away.

The germline V gene specifies SGHAT as CDR1 and FQNNGV as CDR2. V loses 5 bases of germline sequence and J loses 4 bases, and the interval between the two ends is 12 bases. The CDR3 has 14 amino acids, counting the end cysteine and phenylalanine. This entry keeps only the CDR3 DNA: 42 bases, framed from base 1. The High Capacity cDNA Reverse Transcription Kit was used to reverse transcribe all of the isolated RNA, meaning that expressed TCRB transcripts were what got sequenced. Naive, central memory and regulatory T cell samples underwent deep immunoSEQ sequencing, averaging about 3.3 million total reads per sample. Sorted cells were lysed in RLT buffer and RNA was extracted with DNase-treated RNeasy Micro or Mini kits, depending on cell number. To prevent cross-contamination, each cell subset was processed individually, whereas patient and healthy donor samples were processed jointly. TCRB sequences were amplified from cDNA with the immunoSEQ multiplex PCR, producing 87-bp fragments spanning the CDR3 region. Sequencing of the amplicons was done on the Illumina HiSeq platform. Per the authors' processing: Synthetic template baselines were used to correct PCR bias computationally, reads within Hamming distance 2 were collapsed together, and singletons that could not be merged were discarded. Reads were aligned against IMGT to assign V, D and J genes, CDR3 length and insertions or deletions at six rearrangement sites. Clonotype counts were normalized to sorted cell number within each subset before computing true diversity and Gini coefficients with the tcR R package. Repertoire sharing was quantified using the overlap coefficient calculated on TCRB nucleotide sequences. Out-of-frame TCRB sequences from naive cells were analyzed to stand in for the pre-selection repertoire. The table was pulled from immuneACCESS by TCRdb, which kept in-frame rearrangements only. Such tables lose some clones; where checked, under half of the loss comes from unresolved V genes, and the rest has no known cause. That table is the source of V, J and clone size, and D and trimming were worked out from the DNA. This sample holds 810,000 or so clones; 17% were observed only once. Around 0.02% of the sample lies in the top ten.

Each donor gave one peripheral blood draw, averaging around 0.11 L, which was collected into heparinised tubes. Naive, central memory, regulatory and stem cell-like memory CD4+ T cells were sorted on a BD FACSAria II using a panel including CD45RO, CCR7, CD25, CD127, CD95 and CD27. Every sorted population had a purity above 95%. Right away, PBMCs were isolated by Lymphoprep density gradient centrifugation and were stained directly, with no culture step. So that batch effects would be minimized, each experiment stained and sorted samples in pairs, pairing one healthy donor with one patient. The sequencing input was naive CD4+ T cells from blood. The sample's cell subset or site label is to be understood as: true naive CD4+ T cells. The clonotype originates from a woman aged 18-29 years in good health. The chain is made from TRBV11-2 and TRBJ1-3; TRBD1 could be the D gene, as 6 bases match. The bases read TGTGCCAGCAGCCTGGGACATTCCGGAAACACCATATATTTT. Translated, this gives CASSLGHSGNTIYF.